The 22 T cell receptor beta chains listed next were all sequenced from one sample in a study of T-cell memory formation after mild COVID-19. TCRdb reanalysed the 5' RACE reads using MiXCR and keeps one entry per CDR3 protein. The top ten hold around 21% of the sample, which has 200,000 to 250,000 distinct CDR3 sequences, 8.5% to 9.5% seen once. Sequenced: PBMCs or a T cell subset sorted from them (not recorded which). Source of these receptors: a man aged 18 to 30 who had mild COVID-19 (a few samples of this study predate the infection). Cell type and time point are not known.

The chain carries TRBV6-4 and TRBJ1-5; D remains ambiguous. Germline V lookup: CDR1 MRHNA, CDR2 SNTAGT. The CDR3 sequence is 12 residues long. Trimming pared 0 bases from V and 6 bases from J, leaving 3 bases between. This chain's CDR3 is CASSDSGQPQHF. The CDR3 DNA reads TGTGCCAGCAGTGACTCCGGTCAGCCCCAGCATTTT.

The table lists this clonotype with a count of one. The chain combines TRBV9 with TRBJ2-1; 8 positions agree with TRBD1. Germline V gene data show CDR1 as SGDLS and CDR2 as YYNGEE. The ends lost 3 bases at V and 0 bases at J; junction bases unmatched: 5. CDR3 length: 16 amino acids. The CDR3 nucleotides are TGTGCCAGCAGCGCCCGGGGACAGGTCTCCTACAATGAGCAGTTCTTC. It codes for CASSARGQVSYNEQFF.

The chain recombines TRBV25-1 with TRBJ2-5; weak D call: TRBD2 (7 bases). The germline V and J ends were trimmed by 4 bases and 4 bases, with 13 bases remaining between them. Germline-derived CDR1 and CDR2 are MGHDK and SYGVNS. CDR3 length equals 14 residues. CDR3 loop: CASSGEGHLETQYF. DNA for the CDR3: TGTGCCAGCAGTGGGGAGGGACACCTAGAGACCCAGTACTTC.

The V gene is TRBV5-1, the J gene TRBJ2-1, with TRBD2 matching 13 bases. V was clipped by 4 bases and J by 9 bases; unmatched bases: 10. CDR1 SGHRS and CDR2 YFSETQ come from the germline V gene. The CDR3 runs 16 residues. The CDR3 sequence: CASSALTSGGAREQFF. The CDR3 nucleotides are TGCGCCAGCAGCGCACTCACTAGCGGGGGGGCCCGTGAGCAGTTCTTC.

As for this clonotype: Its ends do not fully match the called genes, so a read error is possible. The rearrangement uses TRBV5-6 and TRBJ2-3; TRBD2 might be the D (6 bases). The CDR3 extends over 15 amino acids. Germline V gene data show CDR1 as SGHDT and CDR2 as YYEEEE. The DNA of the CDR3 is TGTGCCAGCAAGGTGCGGGGACCCGGCACAGGTACGCAGTATTTT. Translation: CASKVRGPGTGTQYF.

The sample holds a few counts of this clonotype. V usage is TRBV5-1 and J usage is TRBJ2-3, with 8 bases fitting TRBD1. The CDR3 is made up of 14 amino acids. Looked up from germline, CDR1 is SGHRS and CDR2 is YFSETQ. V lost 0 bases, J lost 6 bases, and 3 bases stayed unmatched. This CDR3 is CASSLDRGKDTQYF. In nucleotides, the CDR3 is TGCGCCAGCAGCTTGGACAGGGGGAAGGATACGCAGTATTTT.

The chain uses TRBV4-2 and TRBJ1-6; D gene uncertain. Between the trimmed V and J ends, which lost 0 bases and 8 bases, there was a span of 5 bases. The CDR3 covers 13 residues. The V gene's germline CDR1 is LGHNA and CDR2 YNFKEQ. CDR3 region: CASSQDSDSPLHF. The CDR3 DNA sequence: TGTGCCAGCAGCCAAGACTCCGATTCACCCCTCCACTTT.

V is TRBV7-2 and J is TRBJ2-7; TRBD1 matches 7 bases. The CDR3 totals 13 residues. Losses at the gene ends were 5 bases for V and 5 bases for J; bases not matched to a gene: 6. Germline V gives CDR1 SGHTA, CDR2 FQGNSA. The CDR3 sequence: CASSPGTVNEQYF. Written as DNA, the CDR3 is TGTGCCAGCAGCCCTGGGACAGTCAACGAGCAGTACTTC.

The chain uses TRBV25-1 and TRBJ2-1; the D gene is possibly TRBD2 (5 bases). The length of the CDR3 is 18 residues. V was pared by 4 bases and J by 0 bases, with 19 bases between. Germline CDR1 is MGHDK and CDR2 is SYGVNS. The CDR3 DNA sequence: TGTGCCAGCAGTGGTGCGCGGGTTAGGCCGGCCTCCTACAATGAGCAGTTCTTC. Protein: CASSGARVRPASYNEQFF.

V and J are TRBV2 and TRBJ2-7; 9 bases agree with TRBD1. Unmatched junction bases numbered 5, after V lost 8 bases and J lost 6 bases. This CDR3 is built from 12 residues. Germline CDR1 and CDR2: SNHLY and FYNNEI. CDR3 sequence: CASGTGFGEQYF. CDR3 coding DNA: TGTGCCAGCGGGACAGGGTTCGGCGAGCAGTACTTC.

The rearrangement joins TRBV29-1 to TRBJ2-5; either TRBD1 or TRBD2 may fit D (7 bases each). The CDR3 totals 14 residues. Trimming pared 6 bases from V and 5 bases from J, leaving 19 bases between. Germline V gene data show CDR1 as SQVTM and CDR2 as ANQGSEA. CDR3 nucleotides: TGCAGCGTAAGCAGGGGGGGTAGATCGGAGACCCAGTACTTC. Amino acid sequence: CSVSRGGRSETQYF.

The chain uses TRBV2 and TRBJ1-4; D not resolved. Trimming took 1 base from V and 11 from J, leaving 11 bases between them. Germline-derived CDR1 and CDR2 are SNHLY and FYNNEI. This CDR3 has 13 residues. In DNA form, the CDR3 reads TGTGCCAGCAGTGAAGATGGGATTTGGAAACTGTTTTTT. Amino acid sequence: CASSEDGIWKLFF.

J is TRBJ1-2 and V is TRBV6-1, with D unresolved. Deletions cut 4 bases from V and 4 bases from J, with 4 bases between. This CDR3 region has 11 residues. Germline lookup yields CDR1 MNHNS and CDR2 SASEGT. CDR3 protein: CASSGRYGYTF. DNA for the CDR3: TGTGCCAGCAGTGGTCGCTATGGCTACACCTTC.

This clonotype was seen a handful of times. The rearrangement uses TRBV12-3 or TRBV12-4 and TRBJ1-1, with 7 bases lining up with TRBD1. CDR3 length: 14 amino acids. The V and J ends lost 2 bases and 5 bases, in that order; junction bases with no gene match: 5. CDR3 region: CASSLTRGGTEAFF. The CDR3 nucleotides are TGTGCCAGCAGTTTAACCAGGGGGGGGACTGAAGCTTTCTTT.

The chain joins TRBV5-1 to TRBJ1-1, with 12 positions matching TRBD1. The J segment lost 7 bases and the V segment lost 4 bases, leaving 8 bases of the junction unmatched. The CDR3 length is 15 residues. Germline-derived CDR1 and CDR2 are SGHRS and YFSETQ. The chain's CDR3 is CASSQWDRGQSEAFF. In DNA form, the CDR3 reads TGCGCCAGCAGCCAGTGGGACAGGGGGCAAAGTGAAGCTTTCTTT.

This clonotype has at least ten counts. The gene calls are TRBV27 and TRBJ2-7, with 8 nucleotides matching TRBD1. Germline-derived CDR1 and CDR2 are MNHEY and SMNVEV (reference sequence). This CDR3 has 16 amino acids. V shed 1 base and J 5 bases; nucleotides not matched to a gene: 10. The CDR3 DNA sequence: TGTGCCAGCAGTTTATTCGGGACAGGATACTACCACGAGCAGTACTTC. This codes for CASSLFGTGYYHEQYF.

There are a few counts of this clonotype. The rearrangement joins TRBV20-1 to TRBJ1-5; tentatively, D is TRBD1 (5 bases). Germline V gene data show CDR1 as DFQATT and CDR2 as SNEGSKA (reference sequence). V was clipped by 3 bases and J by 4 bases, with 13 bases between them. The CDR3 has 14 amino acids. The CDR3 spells CSASSGTQNQPQHF. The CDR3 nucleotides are TGCAGTGCTAGCTCCGGGACTCAGAATCAGCCCCAGCATTTT.

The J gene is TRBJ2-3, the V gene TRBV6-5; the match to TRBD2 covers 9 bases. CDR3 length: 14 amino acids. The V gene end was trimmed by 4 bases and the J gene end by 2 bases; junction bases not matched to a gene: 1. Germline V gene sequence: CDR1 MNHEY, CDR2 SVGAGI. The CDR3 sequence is CASSWTSVTDTQYF. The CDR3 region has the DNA TGTGCCAGCAGTTGGACTAGCGTCACAGATACGCAGTATTTT.

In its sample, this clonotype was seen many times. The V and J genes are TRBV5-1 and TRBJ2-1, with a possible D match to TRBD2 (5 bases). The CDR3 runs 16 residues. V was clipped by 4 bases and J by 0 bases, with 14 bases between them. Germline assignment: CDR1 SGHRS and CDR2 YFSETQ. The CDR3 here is CASSLGPGSSYNEQFF. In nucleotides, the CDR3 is TGCGCCAGCAGCCTCGGCCCGGGGAGCTCCTACAATGAGCAGTTCTTC.

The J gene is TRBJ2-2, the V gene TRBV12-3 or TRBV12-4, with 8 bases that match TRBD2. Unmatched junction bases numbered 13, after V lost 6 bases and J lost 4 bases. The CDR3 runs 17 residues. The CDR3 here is CASRSGGVSGRTGELFF. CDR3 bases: TGTGCCAGCAGGTCCGGGGGGGTCTCGGGCCGCACCGGGGAGCTGTTTTTT.

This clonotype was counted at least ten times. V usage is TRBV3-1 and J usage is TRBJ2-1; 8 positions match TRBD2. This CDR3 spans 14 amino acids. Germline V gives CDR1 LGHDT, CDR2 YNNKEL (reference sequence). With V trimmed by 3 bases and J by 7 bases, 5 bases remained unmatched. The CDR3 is CASSQRGAGNEQFF. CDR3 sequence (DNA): TGTGCCAGCAGCCAGCGGGGGGCCGGGAATGAGCAGTTCTTC.

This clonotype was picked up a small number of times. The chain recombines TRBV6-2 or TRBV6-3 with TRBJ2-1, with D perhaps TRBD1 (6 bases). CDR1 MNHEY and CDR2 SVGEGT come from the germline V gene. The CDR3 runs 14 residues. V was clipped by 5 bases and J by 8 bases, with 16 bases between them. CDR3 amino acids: CASSKRTDLDEQFF. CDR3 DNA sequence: TGTGCCAGCAGTAAAAGGACAGACTTGGATGAGCAGTTCTTC.